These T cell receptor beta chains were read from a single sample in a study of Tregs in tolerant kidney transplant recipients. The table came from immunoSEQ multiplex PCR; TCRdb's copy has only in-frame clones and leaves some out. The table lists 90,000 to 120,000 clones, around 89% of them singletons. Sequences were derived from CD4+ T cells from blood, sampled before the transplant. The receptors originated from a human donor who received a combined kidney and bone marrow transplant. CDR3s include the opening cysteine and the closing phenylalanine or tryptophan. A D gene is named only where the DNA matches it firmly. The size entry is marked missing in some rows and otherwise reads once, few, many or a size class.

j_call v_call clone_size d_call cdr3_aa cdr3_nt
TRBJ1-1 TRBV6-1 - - CASGGIVNTEAFF TGTGCCAGCGGCGGAATAGTAAACACTGAAGCTTTCTTT
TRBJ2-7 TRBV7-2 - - CASSFFQGIVEF TGTGCCAGCAGCTTCTTCCAGGGGATTGTAGAGTTC
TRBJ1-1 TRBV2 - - CASSEDRNTEAFF TGTGCCAGCAGCGAGGACAGGAACACTGAAGCTTTCTTT
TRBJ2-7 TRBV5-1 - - CASGSEPVSSYEQYF TGCGCCAGCGGCTCGGAGCCTGTAAGCTCCTACGAGCAGTACTTC
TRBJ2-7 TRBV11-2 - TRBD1 CASSRPDRSSYEQYF TGTGCCAGCAGCCGACCGGACAGGAGCTCCTACGAGCAGTACTTC
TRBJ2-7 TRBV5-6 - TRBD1 CASSLGTVTYEQYF TGTGCCAGCAGCCTAGGGACAGTGACCTACGAGCAGTACTTC
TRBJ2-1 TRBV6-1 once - CASSRDTIYNEQFF TGTGCCAGCAGCCGGGACACCATATACAATGAGCAGTTCTTC
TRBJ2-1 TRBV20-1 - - CSAHNNEQFF TGCAGTGCCCACAACAATGAGCAGTTCTTC
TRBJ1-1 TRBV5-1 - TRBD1 CASSRARDRPNFF TGCGCCAGCAGCCGAGCCCGGGACAGACCCAATTTCTTT
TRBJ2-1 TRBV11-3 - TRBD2 CASSSRSGTPGNEQFF TGTGCCAGCAGCTCACGAAGCGGGACGCCAGGCAATGAGCAGTTCTTC
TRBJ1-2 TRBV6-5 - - CASSYSDSYGYTF TGTGCCAGCAGTTACTCGGACAGCTATGGCTACACCTTC
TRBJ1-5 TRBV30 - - CAWSGRKGQPQHF TGTGCCTGGAGTGGGAGAAAAGGCCAGCCCCAGCATTTT
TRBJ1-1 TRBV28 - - CASSQWGGSDRAEAFF TGTGCCAGCAGTCAGTGGGGAGGGTCCGATCGGGCTGAAGCTTTCTTT
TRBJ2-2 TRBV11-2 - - CASSLDRATGELFF TGTGCCAGCAGCTTAGACAGGGCCACCGGGGAGCTGTTTTTT
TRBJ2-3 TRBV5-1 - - CASSSQPAGGSTDTQYF TGCGCCAGCAGCTCGCAACCTGCAGGGGGGAGCACAGATACGCAGTATTTT
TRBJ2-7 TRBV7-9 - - CASSFLRADEQYF TGTGCCAGCAGCTTTCTCAGGGCGGACGAGCAGTACTTC
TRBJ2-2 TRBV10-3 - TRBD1 CAISAATGSPGELFF TGTGCCATCAGTGCGGCGACAGGGTCCCCCGGGGAGCTGTTTTTT
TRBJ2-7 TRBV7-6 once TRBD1 CASSSERTGAGGEQYF TGTGCCAGCAGCTCGGAGAGGACAGGGGCAGGGGGCGAGCAGTACTTC
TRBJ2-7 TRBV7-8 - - CASSRQASPYEQYF TGTGCCAGCAGCAGACAGGCTAGTCCCTACGAGCAGTACTTC
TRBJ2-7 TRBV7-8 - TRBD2 CASSRSEGLAARDEQYF TGTGCCAGCAGCCGATCCGAGGGACTAGCGGCTCGGGACGAGCAGTACTTC
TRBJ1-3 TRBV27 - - CASRTAILSGNTIYF TGTGCCAGCAGGACAGCCATACTCTCTGGAAACACCATATATTTT
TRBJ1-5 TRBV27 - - CASSLSSRGDSNQPQHF TGTGCCAGCAGTTTATCGAGTAGGGGCGATAGCAATCAGCCCCAGCATTTT
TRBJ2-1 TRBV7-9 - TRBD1 CASSFGTGANEQFF TGTGCCAGCAGCTTCGGGACAGGGGCAAATGAGCAGTTCTTC
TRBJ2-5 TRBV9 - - CASSVGPTGETQYF TGTGCCAGCAGCGTAGGACCTACGGGGGAGACCCAGTACTTC
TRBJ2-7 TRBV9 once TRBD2 CASSGLARGEQYF TGTGCCAGCAGCGGACTAGCGCGGGGCGAGCAGTACTTC
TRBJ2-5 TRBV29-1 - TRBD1 CSVERTGGRETQYF TGCAGCGTTGAACGGACAGGGGGGAGGGAGACCCAGTACTTC
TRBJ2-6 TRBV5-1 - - CASSLLSGANVLTF TGCGCCAGCAGCCTTTTATCTGGGGCCAACGTCCTGACTTTC
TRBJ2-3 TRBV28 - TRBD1 CASSWTGGDTQYF TGTGCCAGCAGTTGGACAGGGGGGGATACGCAGTATTTT
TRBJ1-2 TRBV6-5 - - CASGSGVRFYGYTF TGTGCCAGCGGTTCAGGGGTGAGGTTCTATGGCTACACCTTC
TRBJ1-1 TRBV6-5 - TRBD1 CASSYYPIQGGAEAFF TGTGCCAGCAGTTACTACCCGATACAGGGGGGGGCTGAAGCTTTCTTT
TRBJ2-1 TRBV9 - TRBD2 CASSDLGTSDEQFF TGTGCCAGCAGCGACCTTGGGACTAGCGATGAGCAGTTCTTC
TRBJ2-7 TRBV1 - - CTSSQGTGGKKLAGIIHEQYF TGCACCAGCAGCCAAGGGACAGGGGGCAAGAAACTAGCGGGAATAATCCACGAGCAGTACTTC
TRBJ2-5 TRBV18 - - CASSRDLALWEETQYF TGTGCCAGCTCCCGGGACCTAGCGTTATGGGAAGAGACCCAGTACTTC
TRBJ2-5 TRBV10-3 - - CAISESAQETQYF TGTGCCATCAGTGAGTCGGCCCAAGAGACCCAGTACTTC
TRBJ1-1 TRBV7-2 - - CASSLRQNTEAFF TGTGCCAGCAGCTTACGACAGAACACTGAAGCTTTCTTT
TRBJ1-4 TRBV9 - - CASGEGRNEKLFF TGTGCCAGCGGGGAGGGAAGGAATGAAAAACTGTTTTTT
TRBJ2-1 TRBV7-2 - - CASSFLFEQFF TGTGCCAGCAGCTTTCTCTTTGAGCAGTTCTTC
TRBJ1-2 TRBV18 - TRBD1 CASSPTGGPYGYTF TGTGCCAGCTCACCTACAGGGGGACCATATGGCTACACCTTC
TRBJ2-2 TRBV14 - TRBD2 CASSPGLAGAGELFF TGTGCCAGCAGCCCGGGACTAGCGGGAGCCGGGGAGCTGTTTTTT
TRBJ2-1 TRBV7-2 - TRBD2 CASRLAGADNEQFF TGTGCCAGCAGATTAGCGGGGGCCGACAATGAGCAGTTCTTC
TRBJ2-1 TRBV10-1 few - CASSGSGDEQFF TGCGCCAGCAGTGGGTCAGGGGATGAGCAGTTCTTC
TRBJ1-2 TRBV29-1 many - CSVEDEEGLKGYTF TGCAGCGTTGAAGATGAGGAGGGTTTAAAAGGCTACACCTTC
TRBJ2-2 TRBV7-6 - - CASSSDLLGVSGELFF TGTGCCAGCAGCTCCGACCTCCTAGGAGTGAGCGGGGAGCTGTTTTTT
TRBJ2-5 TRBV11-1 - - CASSPRGSLETQYF TGTGCCAGCAGCCCCAGAGGCAGTTTGGAGACCCAGTACTTC
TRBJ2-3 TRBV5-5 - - CASSFQGSTDTQYF TGTGCCAGCAGCTTCCAGGGTAGCACAGATACGCAGTATTTT
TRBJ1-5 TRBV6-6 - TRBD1 CASSTRGLRQPQHF TGTGCCAGCAGTACCAGGGGGTTACGACAGCCCCAGCATTTT
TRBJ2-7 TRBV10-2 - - CASRQGGNEQYF TGCGCCAGCAGACAGGGTGGCAACGAGCAGTACTTC
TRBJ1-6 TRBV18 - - CASTPTAAYNSPLHF TGTGCCAGCACACCGACAGCCGCCTATAATTCACCCCTCCACTTT
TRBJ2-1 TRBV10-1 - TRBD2 CASIRLAGGTSYNEQFF TGCGCCAGCATTCGACTAGCGGGAGGTACCTCCTACAATGAGCAGTTCTTC
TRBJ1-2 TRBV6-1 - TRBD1 CASSNRGSGYTF TGTGCCAGCAGCAACAGGGGAAGTGGCTACACCTTC
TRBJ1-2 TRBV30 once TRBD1 CAWRADRNYGYTF TGTGCCTGGAGGGCGGACAGGAACTATGGCTACACCTTC
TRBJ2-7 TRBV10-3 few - CATTQAYEQYF TGTGCCACAACCCAGGCATACGAGCAGTACTTC
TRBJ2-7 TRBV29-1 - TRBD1 CSARTGVGEQYF TGCAGCGCTCGGACAGGCGTGGGGGAGCAGTACTTC